This T cell receptor beta chain was captured by sequencing in a study of T cell repertoires in cytomegalovirus infection. About the research overall: CMV epitopes, recently identified HLA-C-restricted and well-studied HLA-B-restricted, were used. From public TCR beta signatures came an indication of both CMV infection and matching HLA type. Study results and caveats: Dominating the ex vivo response were TCR beta clonotypes that were CMV-specific and HLA-C-restricted. Identification of carriers of CMV plus the relevant HLA was achieved through cumulative public TCR beta family frequency.

This CDR3 is 15 amino acids long. Comment on this clonotype: Antigen: not known. One end of the junction does not line up with germline, which may come from a read error.

A single record per CDR3 protein comes from TCRdb applying MiXCR to the reads. Of approximately 590,000 distinct CDR3 sequences in the sample, almost 40% were seen once. The input for sequencing was cultured PBMCs, taken from culture after CMV antigen stimulation. The rearrangement uses TRBV5-3 and TRBJ1-1; D remains ambiguous. TRBV5-3 is flagged as an ORF with uncertain function. This TCR was recovered from a human donor in good health (CMV status not recorded). Some clones in this sample may be carry-over from other donors' samples. The CDR3 DNA is TGTGCCAGCAGCTTGGCCTTAGGCCCCGCCACTGAAGCTTTCTTT. It is translated as CASSLALGPATEAFF.